This T cell receptor beta chain was recorded in a study of monozygotic twins with inflammatory bowel disease. TCRdb processed the 5' RACE reads again and assigns one entry to each CDR3 protein, with no DNA. This sample's clone table lists around 450,000 distinct CDR3 sequences. Turning to this clonotype: What it recognizes is unknown.

Per germline, CDR1 SGHVS and CDR2 FQNEAQ. The CDR3 is 16 residues long. General study results and limits: Results did not support any single strong IBD-associated signal or clonotype. Other individuals had fewer clonotypes in common with IBD patients than with healthy twins, especially with disease activity. Immunosuppressive treatment differences may have increased patient repertoire variability.

Sequenced: blood. The rearrangement joins TRBV7-8 to TRBJ2-2. The receptor was isolated from a human donor with ulcerative colitis or Crohn's disease, or a healthy co-twin of an affected twin (not recorded which). The CDR3 reads CASSLGLAEYTGELFF.